This TCR beta chain was captured in a study of T cell responses to AZD1222 COVID-19 vaccine. Clones were sequenced by immunoSEQ multiplex PCR, and TCRdb holds only the in-frame ones, with some missing. The top ten clones hold about 6.9% of a sample with about 190,000 clones, roughly nine tenths of them seen once. Here the sequenced sample was peripheral blood, taken on day 0 of AZD1222 vaccination. The clonotype comes from an adult in good health.

The DNA of the CDR3 is TGTGCCAGCAGCTTGGGGGGTAGGGGTGGTCCTAACTATGGCTACACCTTC. This gives the protein CASSLGGRGGPNYGYTF. The rearrangement links TRBV5-4 to TRBJ1-2; a possible D gene is TRBD1 (5 bases). This CDR3 contains 17 residues. Germline CDR1 SGHNT, CDR2 YYREEE (reference sequence). V was shortened by 0 bases and J by 0 bases, with 15 bases between the two germline ends. The entire variable domain, with the rest obtained from reference TRBV5-4 and TRBJ1-2, is as follows: ETGVTQSPTHLIKTRGQQVTLRCSSQSGHNTVSWYQQALGQGPQFIFQYYREEENGRGNFPPRFSGLQFPNYSSELNVNALELDDSALYLCASSLGGRGGPNYGYTFGSGTRLTVV.